What follows describes a single T cell receptor beta chain. The CDR3 extends over 15 amino acids. Germline V lookup: CDR1 LNHNV, CDR2 YYDKDF (reference sequence). Trimming removed 3 bases from V and 0 bases from J, with 9 bases in between. This sample was taken from a study of technical replicates of blood from several donors. Assay used: immunoSEQ multiplex PCR; TCRdb lists only in-frame clones, some missing. The sample has under 90,000 clones; about 96% are singletons. The receptor was derived from a human donor in good health. The rearrangement uses TRBV15 and TRBJ1-3; possibly TRBD1 for D (6 bases). Sequencing was done on a sample of T cells isolated from PBMCs. As DNA, the CDR3 is TGTGCCACCAGCAGGGGACAAATCTCTGGAAACACCATATATTTT. Protein product: CATSRGQISGNTIYF.